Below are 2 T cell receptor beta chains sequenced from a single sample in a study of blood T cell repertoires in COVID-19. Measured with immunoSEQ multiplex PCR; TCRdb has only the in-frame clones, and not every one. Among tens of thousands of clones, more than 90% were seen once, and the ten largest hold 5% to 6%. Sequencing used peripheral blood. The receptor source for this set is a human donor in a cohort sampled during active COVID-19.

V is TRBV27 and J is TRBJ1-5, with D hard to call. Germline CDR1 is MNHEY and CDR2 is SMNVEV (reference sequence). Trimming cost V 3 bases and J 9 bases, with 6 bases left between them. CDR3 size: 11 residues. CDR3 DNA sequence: TGTGCCAGCAGTTTCGGGTGGCCCCAGCATTTT. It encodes CASSFGWPQHF.

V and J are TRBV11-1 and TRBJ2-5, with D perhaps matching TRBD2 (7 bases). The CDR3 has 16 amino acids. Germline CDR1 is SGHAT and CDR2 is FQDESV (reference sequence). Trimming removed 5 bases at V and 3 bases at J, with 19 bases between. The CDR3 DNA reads TGTGCCAGCAGCCCATGGGATGAGGGGGGGAAAGAGACCCAGTACTTC. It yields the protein CASSPWDEGGKETQYF.